Each of the 15 T cell receptor beta chains below was sequenced from the same sample in a study of HIV-infected patients and healthy controls. Alpha and beta constant-region primers primed reverse transcription of 500 to 550 ng RNA. Using multiplexing indices, alpha and beta chain libraries were generated apart by chain-specific third strand synthesis. In TCRdb, the 5' RACE reads were re-called with MiXCR into one record per CDR3 protein. The data hold fewer than 7,000 distinct CDR3 sequences, with about 8.6% observed a single time. Follow-up blood was drawn about 14 weeks, roughly three months, after antiretroviral therapy began. All unsorted peripheral T cells were captured because whole blood was used without fractionation. Sample: blood, taken during antiretroviral therapy. These receptors originate from an adult with HIV infection.

This clonotype is judged medium-sized (0.01 to 0.1%). J is TRBJ1-5 and V is TRBV6-2 or TRBV6-3, with D hard to call. The CDR3 is made up of 15 amino acids. Trimming took 0 bases from V and 3 from J, leaving 9 bases between them. Germline CDR1 is MNHEY and CDR2 is SVGEGT. The DNA for the CDR3 is TGTGCCAGCAGTTACTCGATCAGTGCCAATCAGCCCCAGCATTTT. Translated: CASSYSISANQPQHF.

This clonotype has ten or more counts. The J gene is TRBJ1-2, the V gene TRBV19; D remains ambiguous. There are 12 residues in the CDR3. V dropped 7 bases and J dropped 8 bases, with 14 bases sitting between them. CDR1 and CDR2 from the germline V gene are LNHDA and SQIVND (reference sequence). CDR3 sequence: CASKDGTRGYTF. The CDR3 coding sequence is TGTGCCAGTAAGGATGGAACGAGAGGCTACACCTTC.

In this sample, this clonotype turned up many times. The chain links TRBV11-2 to TRBJ2-1; 9 nucleotides agree with TRBD2. CDR1 SGHAT and CDR2 FQNNGV come from the germline V gene. This CDR3 spans 15 amino acids. V shed 5 bases, J shed 6 bases, and the junction held 8 bases outside the gene matches. The CDR3 protein is CASSRAGGRANEQFF. Here the CDR3 DNA reads TGTGCCAGCAGCCGAGCTGGCGGGAGGGCCAATGAGCAGTTCTTC.

In its sample, this clonotype was seen many times. The genes are TRBV30 and TRBJ2-3; D is unclear. Per germline, CDR1 GTSNPN and CDR2 SVGIG (reference sequence). Trimming removed 1 base at V and 5 bases at J, with 4 bases between. This CDR3 contains 11 residues. The CDR3 protein is CAWSGGDTQYF. CDR3 coding DNA: TGTGCCTGGAGTGGGGGAGATACGCAGTATTTT.

This clonotype turned up a few times. The V and J genes are TRBV2 and TRBJ2-1; a weak D match, TRBD1 (6 bases). V was clipped by 6 bases and J by 6 bases, with 12 bases between them. Germline-derived CDR1 and CDR2 are SNHLY and FYNNEI. The CDR3 spans 13 residues. The CDR3 here is CASSLQGGNEQFF. The DNA for the CDR3 is TGTGCCAGCAGCCTTCAAGGGGGCAATGAGCAGTTCTTC.

This clonotype showed up many times. The J gene is TRBJ2-7, the V gene TRBV4-1; D ambiguous. Germline CDR1 is MGHRA and CDR2 is YSYEKL. This CDR3 region has 16 residues. V dropped 0 bases and J dropped 0 bases, with 12 bases sitting between them. The DNA of the CDR3 is TGCGCCAGCAGCCAAGATAATAGGGCCTTCTCCTACGAGCAGTACTTC. Encoded protein: CASSQDNRAFSYEQYF.

This clonotype came up many times. This rearrangement joins TRBV7-2 to TRBJ2-5; D is unclear. V was clipped by 0 bases and J by 1 base, with 9 bases between them. Germline loops: CDR1 SGHTA, CDR2 FQGNSA. There are 15 residues in the CDR3. The DNA of the CDR3 is TGTGCCAGCAGCTTAGCCTCAACTCTCCAAGAGACCCAGTACTTC. It translates to CASSLASTLQETQYF.

This clonotype counts as medium-sized. The rearrangement links TRBV7-9 to TRBJ2-7; 12 bases line up with TRBD1. This CDR3 spans 15 amino acids. Germline assignment: CDR1 SEHNR and CDR2 FQNEAQ (reference sequence). The V and J ends lost 5 bases and 3 bases, in that order; junction bases with no gene match: 5. CDR3 coding DNA: TGTGCCAGCAGCCCCGGGACAGGGGGCCTCTACGAGCAGTACTTC. It codes for CASSPGTGGLYEQYF. The complete variable domain, with remaining parts taken from reference TRBV7-9 and TRBJ2-7, reads DTGVSQNPRHKITKRGQNVTFRCDPISEHNRLYWYRQTLGQGPEFLTYFQNEAQLEKSRLLSDRFSAERPKGSFSTLEIQRTEQGDSAMYLCASSPGTGGLYEQYFGPGTRLTVT.

Judged by abundance, this clonotype is medium-sized (0.01 to 0.1%). V is TRBV9 and J is TRBJ2-3; D is perhaps TRBD2 (6 bases). V lost 6 bases and J lost 3, with 17 bases in between. Germline CDR1 SGDLS, CDR2 YYNGEE. CDR3 size: 15 residues. CDR3 loop: CASTLTSMFTDTQYF. CDR3 nucleotide sequence: TGTGCCAGCACCCTGACTAGTATGTTTACAGATACGCAGTATTTT.

This clonotype is medium-sized. The chain joins TRBV7-9 to TRBJ1-5; TRBD1 agrees at 8 bases. Per the germline V gene, CDR1 is SEHNR and CDR2 is FQNEAQ (reference sequence). CDR3 length: 16 amino acids. The V gene end was trimmed by 4 bases and the J gene end by 4 bases; junction bases not matched to a gene: 9. CDR3 loop: CASSSDREVANQPQHF. The CDR3 DNA is TGTGCCAGCAGCTCGGACAGGGAGGTTGCAAATCAGCCCCAGCATTTT.

Ten or more counts support this clonotype. The V gene is TRBV29-1, the J gene TRBJ2-7; D may be TRBD2 (5 bases). Germline V gene lookup returns CDR1 SQVTM and CDR2 ANQGSEA. With 6 bases removed from V and 0 bases from J, the gap between germline ends came to 12 bases. The CDR3 has 13 residues. CDR3 amino acids: CSVPGNSSYEQYF. CDR3 bases: TGCAGCGTCCCCGGGAACTCCTCCTACGAGCAGTACTTC.

There are many counts of this clonotype. V gene TRBV19 combines with J gene TRBJ1-5; 7 bases line up with TRBD1. Germline assignment: CDR1 LNHDA and CDR2 SQIVND (reference sequence). The V segment lost 5 bases and the J segment 4 bases; nucleotides outside the gene matches: 8. The CDR3 has 15 residues. CDR3 protein: CASSPGTASNQPQHF. CDR3 nucleotide sequence: TGTGCCAGTAGTCCCGGGACAGCGAGTAATCAGCCCCAGCATTTT.

This clonotype is medium-sized by share. V usage is TRBV29-1 and J usage is TRBJ2-1, with a weak D call TRBD1 (6 bases). Germline V lookup: CDR1 SQVTM, CDR2 ANQGSEA. CDR3 length: 15 amino acids. Deletions cut 7 bases from V and 5 bases from J, with 21 bases between. CDR3 residues: CSAPVWGTPNNEQFF. The CDR3, as DNA: TGCAGCGCCCCCGTATGGGGGACACCGAACAATGAGCAGTTCTTC.

This clonotype was counted many times. The chain carries TRBV6-4 and TRBJ2-1; D is perhaps TRBD1 (7 bases). Trimming stripped 4 bases from V and 8 bases from J, with 18 bases between. The germline gives CDR1 MRHNA, CDR2 SNTAGT. The CDR3 consists of 15 residues. CDR3 region: CASSASETGEDEQFF. The CDR3 nucleotides are TGTGCCAGCAGTGCTTCTGAAACAGGGGAGGATGAGCAGTTCTTC.

This clonotype was recorded at least ten times. J is TRBJ2-1 and V is TRBV7-6; no reliable D call. V lost 5 bases to trimming and J lost 0 bases, with 11 bases between them. The CDR3 is made up of 15 amino acids. The germline gives CDR1 SGHVS, CDR2 FNYEAQ. The CDR3 DNA is TGTGCCAGCAGCCCCCAGACGGGCTCCTACAATGAGCAGTTCTTC. Amino acid sequence: CASSPQTGSYNEQFF.